These 17 T cell receptor beta chains were all obtained from the same sample, sequenced in a study of technical replicates of blood from several donors. TCRdb's copy holds only in-frame clones and misses some; the assay was immunoSEQ multiplex PCR. The sample holds 79,000 or so clones, just under 95% seen once. Sequences were obtained from T cells isolated from PBMCs. These receptors originate from a human donor in good health.

This chain links TRBV2 with TRBJ2-2; D is ambiguous. The germline V gene encodes CDR1 SNHLY and CDR2 FYNNEI. This CDR3 is built from 11 residues. The V end was cut by 8 bases, the J end by 5 bases, with 6 bases between. Here the CDR3 DNA reads TGTGCCAGCCTAAATACCGGGGAGCTGTTTTTT. Translation: CASLNTGELFF.

The CDR3 DNA reads as TGTGCCAGCAGGCTAGCGGGCGATTCCTACGAGCAGTACTTC. Amino acid sequence: CASRLAGDSYEQYF. The V gene is TRBV28, the J gene TRBJ2-7, with 8 bases that match TRBD2. Per germline, CDR1 MDHEN and CDR2 SYDVKM. The CDR3 spans 14 residues. After removal of 6 bases from V and 1 base from J, the junction contained 5 bases not matched to a gene.

The chain has TRBV1 and TRBJ2-5; the table calls TRBD2, which could not be checked here. TRBV1 is classified as a pseudogene. This CDR3 is built from 14 residues. The CDR3: CTSSLRDFQETQYF. The CDR3 DNA reads as TGCACCAGCAGCCTCCGGGACTTCCAAGAGACCCAGTACTTC.

The chain carries TRBV2 and TRBJ2-7; 7 nucleotides match TRBD1. Germline loops: CDR1 SNHLY, CDR2 FYNNEI. CDR3 length: 12 residues. Unmatched junction bases numbered 4, after V lost 5 bases and J lost 6 bases. The CDR3 sequence is CASSKQGSEQYF. The CDR3 DNA reads TGTGCCAGCAGTAAACAGGGGAGCGAGCAGTACTTC.

The chain carries TRBV6-5 and TRBJ1-3, with D hard to call. Germline assignment: CDR1 MNHEY and CDR2 SVGAGI. Deletions cut 6 bases from V and 0 bases from J, with 12 bases between. The CDR3 has 15 residues. The CDR3: CASSQAGSSGNTIYF. The CDR3 DNA reads TGTGCCAGCAGCCAGGCGGGAAGCTCTGGAAACACCATATATTTT.

This clone was seen once. This chain joins TRBV12-5 and TRBJ1-2; TRBD1 matches at 9 bases. CDR1 is LGHNT and CDR2 is FRNRAP in the germline V gene. The V segment lost 11 bases and the J segment 8 bases; nucleotides outside the gene matches: 9. This CDR3 region has 12 residues. CDR3 protein: CAGAQGARGYTF. The CDR3 DNA reads TGTGCTGGAGCACAGGGGGCTCGGGGCTACACCTTC.

The rearrangement joins TRBV13 to TRBJ2-1; unclear D gene. Trimming took off 1 base at V and 3 bases at J, with 10 bases between the two ends. CDR1 PRHDT and CDR2 FYEKMQ come from the germline V gene (reference sequence). CDR3 length equals 15 residues. The CDR3 coding sequence is TGTGCCAGCAGCTTAGATCAGCGATTCTACAATGAGCAGTTCTTC. Translated: CASSLDQRFYNEQFF.

This chain connects TRBV5-1 to TRBJ2-2, with 8 bases aligning to TRBD2. CDR1 is SGHRS and CDR2 is YFSETQ in the germline V gene. Trimming removed 4 bases from V and 5 bases from J; junction bases left unmatched: 16. CDR3 length: 18 amino acids. CDR3 DNA sequence: TGCGCCAGCAGCAAAAGAGCGGGAGAGGGTTCAAGAACCGGGGAGCTGTTTTTT. Translation gives CASSKRAGEGSRTGELFF.

The J gene is TRBJ2-7, the V gene TRBV7-2; TRBD2 matches 7 bases. The CDR3 totals 14 residues. Germline lookup yields CDR1 SGHTA and CDR2 FQGNSA. The trim removed 3 bases at V and 1 base at J, leaving 3 bases unmatched. Written as DNA, the CDR3 is TGTGCCAGCAGCTTCGAGCGGGGATCCTACGAGCAGTACTTC. Protein sequence: CASSFERGSYEQYF.

J is TRBJ1-2 and V is TRBV5-4, with 7 nucleotides matching TRBD1. V lost 2 bases, J lost 8 bases, and 12 bases stayed unmatched. The CDR3 is 15 amino acids. From germline, CDR1 is SGHNT and CDR2 YYREEE (reference sequence). Here the CDR3 reads CASSLSTGAGRGYTF. CDR3 DNA sequence: TGTGCCAGCAGCTTATCAACAGGGGCAGGGCGGGGCTACACCTTC. Filled out from reference TRBV5-4 and TRBJ1-2, the complete variable domain reads ETGVTQSPTHLIKTRGQQVTLRCSSQSGHNTVSWYQQALGQGPQFIFQYYREEENGRGNFPPRFSGLQFPNYSSELNVNALELDDSALYLCASSLSTGAGRGYTFGSGTRLTVV.

The chain links TRBV29-1 to TRBJ2-7; TRBD1 aligns across 7 bases. The CDR3 length is 12 residues. V was pared by 7 bases and J by 2 bases, with 5 bases of the junction left unmatched. CDR1 SQVTM and CDR2 ANQGSEA come from the germline V gene. Written as DNA, the CDR3 is TGCAGCGCCCTCGGGACAGCCTACGAGCAGTACTTC. Its protein is CSALGTAYEQYF.

This rearrangement joins TRBV9 to TRBJ2-6, with D perhaps matching TRBD1 (5 bases). V was trimmed by 2 bases and J by 0 bases, leaving 9 bases between them. The CDR3 is 16 residues long. Looked up from germline, CDR1 is SGDLS and CDR2 is YYNGEE. The CDR3 DNA is TGTGCCAGCAGCGTTCCCAGGGACTCTGGGGCCAACGTCCTGACTTTC. Translated, it gives CASSVPRDSGANVLTF.

The gene calls are TRBV28 and TRBJ2-3, with TRBD2 matching 10 bases. Trimming cost V 10 bases and J 2 bases; bases outside gene matches: 6. The CDR3 has 14 residues. CDR1 and CDR2 from the germline V gene are MDHEN and SYDVKM. The CDR3 sequence: CATSSGSYTDTQYF. The CDR3, as DNA: TGTGCCACCTCTAGCGGGAGTTACACAGATACGCAGTATTTT.

This rearrangement joins TRBV5-4 to TRBJ2-7; weak D call: TRBD1 (6 bases). Germline CDR1 is SGHNT and CDR2 is YYREEE (reference sequence). The CDR3 loop spans 14 amino acids. V was clipped by 2 bases and J by 0 bases, with 9 bases between them. In DNA, the CDR3 is TGTGCCAGCAGCTTAGTACAGGGCTCCTACGAGCAGTACTTC. This codes for CASSLVQGSYEQYF.

CDR3 residues: CASRQIYEQYF. In DNA form, the CDR3 reads TGTGCCAGCCGACAGATCTACGAGCAGTACTTC. The chain links TRBV25-1 to TRBJ2-7, with a weak D call TRBD1 (5 bases). Trimming cost V 8 bases and J 3 bases, with 8 bases left between them. Germline lookup yields CDR1 MGHDK and CDR2 SYGVNS. This CDR3 comprises 11 residues.

The chain joins TRBV5-8 to TRBJ2-1; TRBD2 matches at 7 bases. Germline V gene data show CDR1 as SGHTS and CDR2 as YDEGEE. CDR3 length equals 14 residues. With 2 bases clipped from V and 5 bases from J, the junction kept 4 bases outside the gene matches. CDR3 in amino acids: CASSFAGVNNEQFF. The CDR3 DNA follows: TGTGCCAGCAGCTTCGCGGGAGTGAACAATGAGCAGTTCTTC.

The chain is built from TRBV19 and TRBJ1-5, with D unclear. CDR1 and CDR2 (germline): LNHDA, SQIVND (reference sequence). CDR3 length: 15 amino acids. V was shortened by 7 bases and J by 4 bases, with 17 bases between the two germline ends. This chain's CDR3 is CASTPSRAGNQPQHF. The CDR3 region has the DNA TGTGCCAGTACACCCTCAAGAGCGGGTAATCAGCCCCAGCATTTT. The complete variable domain, with remaining parts taken from reference TRBV19 and TRBJ1-5, reads DGGITQSPKYLFRKEGQNVTLSCEQNLNHDAMYWYRQDPGQGLRLIYYSQIVNDFQKGDIAEGYSVSREKKESFPLTVTSAQKNPTAFYLCASTPSRAGNQPQHFGDGTRLSIL.